Given below is one TCR beta chain in context. No antigen is known for it. One base away there is no much larger clone; base qualities are not given. This sample was taken from a study of cytomegalovirus exposure and HLA in healthy donors (dated by TCRdb to the late 2010s). Context from the whole study: An earlier analysis of about 560 of the donors reported 276 Gb of sequence data and 117 million unique TCR beta sequences obtained from about 200 million T cells. Donor age, sex, ethnicity and CMV serostatus were compiled together with the repertoire data. An earlier analysis of about 600 of the donors used high-throughput TCR beta sequencing to judge whether each TCR beta V gene segment behaved as functional or pseudogenic. Four or five DR-DQ haplotypes were handled as single units for association and clustering, since linkage in the cohort was strong. The later analysis used no new phenotypic data to find candidate immune exposures, relying instead on TCR beta sequences and their occurrence across donors. The study aimed to test whether cataloging public T cell receptors could reveal signatures of past pathogen exposure. An early release covering more than 500 HLA-typed donors comprised roughly 300 gigabases of sequencing data and roughly 85 million unique TCR sequences. A later genetic analysis took genome-wide SNP genotypes for about three fifths of the 666 donors and used that subset as a discovery cohort. The number of donors typed differed by locus, with roughly 629-640 for A, B, C, DRB1 and DQB1, roughly 520 for DQA1, approximately 570 for DPA1, and 472 for DPB1. Across approximately 400 genotyped donors of the cohort, an average of about 240,000 unique TCR beta nucleotide sequences per donor were sequenced, and around 20% of those sequences were non-productive. High-throughput TCR immunosequencing, statistical association of individual TCRs with disease status, and machine learning were combined to predict cytomegalovirus infection status. In a later analysis, previously published TCR beta repertoires from 666 donors were re-analyzed and high-resolution HLA genotyping was added so that TCR occurrence patterns could be studied. The study used immunosequencing to profile the T cell repertoires of several hundred subjects and linked those repertoires to cytomegalovirus serostatus. Of the approximately 370 genotyped donors, 75% to 85% were placed in the genetic ancestry cluster associated with self-reported Caucasian donors. Besides the first cohort of 500 to 700 subjects, a separate validation cohort made up of 120 different subjects was used. All discovery cohort repertoires had been generated using a single sequencing platform. HLA typing covered class I and class II loci at four-digit resolution.

The research as a whole found: The only immune exposure information available for the cohort was CMV serostatus. In this cohort, only TCR beta chains were sequenced, and detectable features were limited by the absence of alpha or paired-chain data. According to a later analysis, parvovirus B19, influenza, CMV and Epstein-Barr virus appeared linked to several top co-occurrence clusters. Strong co-occurrence of HLA alleles, especially DR and DQ, made assigning TCR associations to individual alleles difficult. In a later analysis, HLA-associated TCR beta chains showed more clonal expansion and lower generation probabilities than non-associated chains that were equally common. A few of the identified cytomegalovirus-associated TCR beta chains were confirmed in vitro to be specific for cytomegalovirus antigens. Because HLA typing was missing for some donors at each locus, association tests included only the typed subset. In a later analysis, most CMV-associated TCR beta chains were found to appear HLA-restricted, with HLA associations seemingly driven largely by CMV exposure. A later genetic analysis associated a missense DCLRE1C variant with V-gene and J-gene trimming of TCR beta chains, and an independent cohort replicated the association. Most TCR sequences were observed very rarely across donors, whereas some public TCRs were present in many individuals. The 87-base-pair reads could not distinguish some IMGT-functional V segments, including TRBV6-2 and TRBV6-3, so those segments were excluded. A further reported finding was that TCR beta sequences accurately predicted the HLA-A and HLA-B alleles for most subjects in the first cohort. The earlier analysis of fewer than 750 of the donors excluded approximately 17 rarely observed V segments, including chromosome 9 orphons, because counts were too low. Presence/absence analyses assumed roughly uniform sequencing depth across donors, an assumption that may not hold. In an earlier analysis of roughly 500 of the donors, most TCR beta V segments appeared in productive rearrangements about 87% or about 30% of the time, broadly matching IMGT annotations. The authors suggested that the approach could potentially be generalized to other disease states and immunological phenotypes. A group of highly shared sequence variants was considered likely to be a technical artifact of the sequencing pipeline. The classifier was reported to diagnose cytomegalovirus status with high specificity and sensitivity in both the original and validation cohorts. According to a later analysis, TCR association rates differed among HLA loci, with DRB1 alleles showing the most associated TCRs and HLA-C alleles showing the fewest. In a later genetic analysis, fewer N-insertions in productive TCRs were reported among donors in an Asian-associated ancestry cluster than the 666-donor mean. Linkage disequilibrium might explain the correlated functional status among segregating V segments, but an unknown experimental factor could not be ruled out. A later analysis associated about 17,000 TCR beta sequences with specific HLA alleles at a false discovery rate of 0.05. A total of roughly 160 TCR beta chains were listed by the study as associated with cytomegalovirus.

The library came from the immunoSEQ multiplex PCR assay. The multiplex PCR relied on a mix of 60 forward primers for TCR Vbeta segments and 13 reverse primers for TCR Jbeta segments. A multiplex PCR assay on genomic DNA amplified the CDR3 region of rearranged TCR beta genes. The Illumina HiSeq System was used to sequence the amplified TCR beta libraries as 87-base-pair reads. Per the original workflow: A later analysis tallied around 80 million unique TCR beta chains across the 666 repertoires, and about 12 million of those chains were shared by two or more donors. A nearest-neighbor algorithm error-corrected the raw reads and collapsed the reads into unique sequences, merging closely related sequences to remove PCR and sequencing errors. CDR3 sequences were aligned to IMGT reference sequences to assign V, D and J gene segments. Each retained sequence needed at least a six-nucleotide match to both a V gene segment and a J gene segment. Rearrangements were called productive when the CDR3 lacked stop codons and stayed in frame with V and J; all others were non-productive. Following IMGT convention, CDR3 was defined as the stretch from the second conserved V-encoded cysteine to the conserved J-encoded phenylalanine. Sequences without an unambiguous match to a single V gene segment were excluded from the earlier analysis of approximately 560 of the donors. An earlier analysis of several hundred of the donors called V segments functional above 56.7% productive rearrangements and segregating when the between-donor standard deviation exceeded 5%. A statistical classification framework was built to diagnose cytomegalovirus status from the catalog of TCR beta chain sequences. A later analysis assigned V and J genes by comparing TCR nucleotide sequences with IMGT/GENE-DB human TR gene sequences. In a later analysis, CDR3 sequences and most-parsimonious VDJ recombination scenarios were assigned using the TCRdist pipeline. A later analysis defined each TCR beta chain by its CDR3 amino acid sequence plus V-gene family, and excluded reads lacking a unique V-gene family. A later analysis removed 450 to 600 highly shared, low-generation-probability nucleotide sequences to deal with suspected cross-contamination and a sequencing artifact. For each public chain, a later analysis derived a clonal expansion index from normalized ranks of inferred template counts within each repertoire. Generation probabilities in a later analysis came from a VDJ recombination model fitted to out-of-frame rearrangements, and those results were checked against IGoR. In a later analysis, TCR-TCR, TCR-HLA and TCR-CMV co-occurrence was scored with hypergeometric tests, and a repertoire-size bias correction was applied to TCR pairs. A later analysis estimated false discovery rates by permuting HLA or CMV assignments 20 times. In a later analysis, co-occurring TCRs were grouped using DBSCAN, with TCRdist sequence similarity added in when clustering inside HLA-allele-positive subsets. Co-occurrence clustering excluded repertoires with fewer than 30,000 or more than 120,000 public chains, plus five with anomalous nucleotide sharing. As stored in TCRdb, this immuneACCESS dataset retains in-frame rearrangements with V and J assigned. A fraction of the clones does not appear; measured against another copy, unresolved V genes explain less than half of the discrepancy, and the remainder lacks a known reason. V, J and clone size were drawn from that table, and D and trimming were deduced from the DNA. This sample holds tens of thousands of clones; approximately 61% were observed only once. The biggest ten clones account for about a fifth of the sample.

Trimming removed 6 bases from V and 2 bases from J, leaving 10 bases between the germline ends. The CDR3 measures 13 amino acids from cysteine to phenylalanine. The sequence is cut down to CDR3 DNA, 39 bases in frame from base 1. As encoded in the germline V gene (reference sequence), CDR1 is LNHDA while CDR2 is SQIVND. The cohort was made up of roughly 670 healthy bone marrow donors. Cohort members were all nominally healthy when sampled, although unrecorded immune exposures were likely present. The donor tested CMV seropositive, placing the donor among the 310 or so seropositive members of the cohort. Every donor gave a peripheral blood sample, and the peripheral blood mononuclear cells from that sample were used for TCR beta sequencing. The Qiagen DNeasy Blood Extraction Kit was used to extract genomic DNA from the blood cell samples.

The sequenced sample consisted of PBMCs. The chain couples TRBV19 to TRBJ1-2, with a tentative D gene TRBD1 over 5 matching bases. The TCR comes from a man aged 50-59 years in good health and CMV-seropositive. The DNA sequence is TGTGCCAGTAGGACAGCGACCAACTATGGCTACACCTTC. The translation is CASRTATNYGYTF.